Listed here are 26 T cell receptor beta chains from one sample, sequenced in a study of TIL therapy for anti-PD-1-resistant metastatic lung cancer. Sequencing used immunoSEQ v3. Here immunoSEQ multiplex PCR was the method, and the copy in TCRdb shows in-frame clones only, minus some. The repertoire holds just over 45,000 clones, with approximately 79% as singletons. Time point of the sample: pre-treatment sample, taken before nivolumab and TIL therapy. The sample here was blood, taken at baseline. All receptors come from a man aged 70 or older with non-small cell lung cancer.

This chain links TRBV20-1 with TRBJ2-5; no clear D gene. This CDR3 comprises 11 residues. Trimming removed 6 bases at V and 5 bases at J, with 10 bases between. In germline, CDR1 is DFQATT, CDR2 SNEGSKA (reference sequence). CDR3 bases: TGCAGTGCAAGTTACGACGAGACCCAGTACTTC. It yields the protein CSASYDETQYF.

As to this clone: The junction does not match germline at one end; this may be a read error. The CDR3 here is CASSEVVEHF. The CDR3 coding sequence is TGTGCCAGCAGTGAAGTGGTAGAGCACTTC. The rearrangement joins TRBV6-1 to TRBJ2-5; D remains ambiguous. This CDR3 region has 10 residues. CDR1 MNHNS and CDR2 SASEGT come from the germline V gene.

The V call is TRBV5-1, the J call TRBJ2-7; 8 nucleotides align to TRBD2. The CDR3 runs 15 residues. The ends lost 0 bases at V and 5 bases at J; junction bases unmatched: 7. Looked up from germline, CDR1 is SGHRS and CDR2 is YFSETQ. The CDR3 sequence is CASSLEGLASDEQYF. CDR3 sequence (DNA): TGCGCCAGCAGCTTGGAAGGACTAGCTTCAGACGAGCAGTACTTC. Using reference TRBV5-1 and TRBJ2-7 for the parts outside the CDR3, the full variable domain is KAGVTQTPRYLIKTRGQQVTLSCSPISGHRSVSWYQQTPGQGLQFLFEYFSETQRNKGNFPGRFSGRQFSNSRSEMNVSTLELGDSALYLCASSLEGLASDEQYFGPGTRLTVT.

The chain links TRBV28 to TRBJ2-3, with 8 bases matching TRBD1. V shed 6 bases, J shed 4 bases, and the junction held 3 bases outside the gene matches. This CDR3 is 13 amino acids long. Germline V lookup: CDR1 MDHEN, CDR2 SYDVKM. The CDR3 region is CASRTGVADTQYF. The CDR3 coding sequence is TGTGCCAGCAGGACAGGGGTCGCAGATACGCAGTATTTT.

J is TRBJ2-5 and V is TRBV19; 9 positions agree with TRBD1. The germline CDR1 and CDR2 sequences are LNHDA and SQIVND (reference sequence). This CDR3 is 15 amino acids long. The trim removed 0 bases at V and 4 bases at J, leaving 3 bases unmatched. The CDR3 loop reads CASSIDWDRVETQYF. The CDR3 bases are TGTGCCAGTAGTATAGATTGGGACAGGGTAGAGACCCAGTACTTC.

The V gene is TRBV2, the J gene TRBJ2-1; D possibly uses TRBD1 or TRBD2 (5 bases each). Germline assignment: CDR1 SNHLY and CDR2 FYNNEI. Deletions cut 4 bases from V and 9 bases from J, with 16 bases between. The CDR3 runs to 14 residues. The CDR3 region is CASSAGTLRGEQFF. In DNA form, the CDR3 reads TGTGCCAGCAGTGCCGGGACCCTAAGGGGTGAGCAGTTCTTC. The full variable domain, with the rest looked up from reference TRBV2 and TRBJ2-1, is EPEVTQTPSHQVTQMGQEVILRCVPISNHLYFYWYRQILGQKVEFLVSFYNNEISEKSEIFDDQFSVERPDGSNFTLKIRSTKLEDSAMYFCASSAGTLRGEQFFGPGTRLTVL.

This clone has a single count. The V call is TRBV7-2, the J call TRBJ1-1; D perhaps matches TRBD1 (6 bases). Germline loops: CDR1 SGHTA, CDR2 FQGNSA. This CDR3 comprises 15 residues. The V gene lost 3 bases and the J gene lost 4 bases, with 15 bases spanning the gap. CDR3 protein: CASSFFSGASTEAFF. The CDR3 DNA reads TGTGCCAGCAGCTTTTTTTCAGGGGCGAGCACTGAAGCTTTCTTT.

The chain couples TRBV6-5 to TRBJ2-3, with D perhaps matching TRBD1 (6 bases). Deletions cut 6 bases from V and 4 bases from J, with 14 bases between. The CDR3 is 14 residues long. The germline V gene has CDR1 MNHEY and CDR2 SVGAGI. CDR3 DNA sequence: TGTGCCAGCAGGCCAAAACAGGGCGCAGATACGCAGTATTTT. Translating gives CASRPKQGADTQYF.

V gene TRBV18 combines with J gene TRBJ1-3; D not resolved. Germline CDR1 and CDR2: KGHSH and LQKENI. CDR3 size: 15 residues. Trimming removed 0 bases at V and 3 bases at J, with 9 bases between. CDR3 sequence reads: CASSPPGNSGNTIYF. Written as DNA, the CDR3 is TGTGCCAGCTCACCACCAGGGAATAGTGGAAACACCATATATTTT. Combining the CDR3 with reference TRBV18 and TRBJ1-3 gives the whole variable domain NAGVMQNPRHLVRRRGQEARLRCSPMKGHSHVYWYRQLPEEGLKFMVYLQKENIIDESGMPKERFSAEFPKEGPSILRIQQVVRGDSAAYFCASSPPGNSGNTIYFGEGSWLTVV.

The genes are TRBV5-1 and TRBJ2-6, with D maybe TRBD2 (5 bases). Trimming pared 0 bases from V and 0 bases from J, leaving 13 bases between. Germline V CDR1 and CDR2: SGHRS, YFSETQ. The CDR3 runs to 18 residues. The CDR3 DNA is TGCGCCAGCAGCTTGGCCTTGGGAGTGGGCTCTGGGGCCAACGTCCTGACTTTC. Translating it yields CASSLALGVGSGANVLTF. Together with reference TRBV5-1 and TRBJ2-6, the CDR3 gives the full variable domain: KAGVTQTPRYLIKTRGQQVTLSCSPISGHRSVSWYQQTPGQGLQFLFEYFSETQRNKGNFPGRFSGRQFSNSRSEMNVSTLELGDSALYLCASSLALGVGSGANVLTFGAGSRLTVL.

In DNA form, the CDR3 reads TGTGCCAGTAGTATAGAGCTTTGGGGTCAAGAGACCCAGTACTTC. It yields the protein CASSIELWGQETQYF. V is TRBV19 and J is TRBJ2-5; D gene ambiguous. This CDR3 is built from 15 residues. Germline V gene data show CDR1 as LNHDA and CDR2 as SQIVND (reference sequence). Trimming pared 0 bases from V and 2 bases from J, leaving 10 bases between.

The CDR3 spells CSVVPTGLSLGNTEAFF. The DNA for the CDR3 is TGCAGCGTTGTACCGACAGGACTTTCCCTCGGGAACACTGAAGCTTTCTTT. This chain links TRBV29-1 with TRBJ1-1; TRBD1 is a possible D gene (6 bases). With 4 bases removed from V and 1 base from J, the gap between germline ends came to 22 bases. Looked up from germline, CDR1 is SQVTM and CDR2 is ANQGSEA. This CDR3 comprises 17 residues.

The chain has TRBV2 and TRBJ2-7; TRBD1 matches at 10 bases. V lost 8 bases, J lost 6 bases, and 10 bases stayed unmatched. CDR1 and CDR2 from the germline V gene are SNHLY and FYNNEI. This CDR3 region has 14 residues. The CDR3 DNA reads TGTGCCAGCCACGCCGGGACAGGGGTAAGCGAGCAGTACTTC. Encoded protein: CASHAGTGVSEQYF.

This clone was seen just once. The rearrangement links TRBV14 to TRBJ2-7; the match to TRBD2 covers 7 bases. The germline CDR1 and CDR2 sequences are SGHDN and FVKESK. This CDR3 comprises 15 residues. V dropped 0 bases and J dropped 5; count of bases not matched to a gene: 7. This CDR3 is CASSQEWGRADEQYF. In DNA, the CDR3 is TGTGCCAGCAGCCAAGAGTGGGGGAGGGCCGACGAGCAGTACTTC.

The CDR3 DNA sequence: TGTGCCAGCAGTCCCTTCAGCGGCGAGAACTTCGAGCAGTACTTC. It codes for CASSPFSGENFEQYF. The rearrangement uses TRBV6-6 and TRBJ2-7; perhaps TRBD2 as D (5 bases). CDR3 length: 15 amino acids. With 5 bases removed from V and 6 bases from J, the gap between germline ends came to 20 bases. The germline V gene encodes CDR1 MNHNY and CDR2 SVGAGI (reference sequence).

In this sample, this clone turned up a few times. V gene TRBV6-4 combines with J gene TRBJ2-7; 8 bases line up with TRBD1. Per the germline V gene, CDR1 is MRHNA and CDR2 is SNTAGT. CDR3 size: 14 residues. The J segment lost 1 base and the V segment lost 10 bases, leaving 9 bases of the junction unmatched. The CDR3 DNA sequence: TGTGCCACCGCCGGGACAGGACCTTCCTACGAGCAGTACTTC. Its protein product is CATAGTGPSYEQYF.

The rearrangement uses TRBV5-1 and TRBJ2-1; 8 bases match TRBD1. With V trimmed by 8 bases and J by 4 bases, 8 bases remained unmatched. CDR1 is SGHRS and CDR2 is YFSETQ in the germline V gene. The CDR3 is 14 amino acids. The CDR3 DNA follows: TGCGCCAGTTCTCGACAGGGGCCATACAATGAGCAGTTCTTC. It codes for CASSRQGPYNEQFF.

The V call is TRBV28, the J call TRBJ1-4; a weak D match, TRBD1 (6 bases). V lost 4 bases to trimming and J lost 4 bases, with 10 bases between them. This CDR3 contains 14 residues. Germline CDR1 MDHEN, CDR2 SYDVKM. CDR3 sequence: CASSSGGGNEKLFF. In nucleotides, the CDR3 is TGTGCCAGCAGTTCCGGGGGCGGTAATGAAAAACTGTTTTTT.

This chain joins TRBV7-9 and TRBJ2-5; TRBD1 is a possible D gene (6 bases). V lost 0 bases to trimming and J lost 4 bases, with 24 bases between them. The CDR3 spans 19 residues. Germline V lookup: CDR1 SEHNR, CDR2 FQNEAQ (reference sequence). The CDR3 spells CASSLAGLFNRVGGETQYF. The CDR3 nucleotides are TGTGCCAGCAGCTTAGCTGGTTTATTCAACAGGGTTGGGGGAGAGACCCAGTACTTC.

The rearrangement joins TRBV10-2 to TRBJ2-5; 8 nucleotides align to TRBD1. The CDR3 has 12 residues. Germline V gene data show CDR1 as WSHSY and CDR2 as SAAADI. V was clipped by 10 bases and J by 5 bases; unmatched bases: 6. The CDR3 nucleotides read TGCGCCACCTCGACAGGGGCGGAGACCCAGTACTTC. Its translation: CATSTGAETQYF.

The gene calls are TRBV4-1 and TRBJ2-1; the D call may be TRBD1 or TRBD2 (5 bases each). Trimming removed 4 bases at V and 7 bases at J, with 20 bases between. CDR3 length equals 16 residues. Germline CDR1 is MGHRA and CDR2 is YSYEKL. The CDR3 nucleotides are TGCGCCAGCAGCCCAGCCGGGACCCCGGGGTTGAATGAGCAGTTCTTC. Translating gives CASSPAGTPGLNEQFF.

CDR3 protein: CASSLTQGATEAFF. The CDR3 region has the DNA TGTGCCAGTAGCTTGACCCAGGGGGCGACTGAAGCTTTCTTT. J is TRBJ1-1 and V is TRBV19, with 8 positions matching TRBD1. The CDR3 runs to 14 residues. CDR1 is LNHDA, CDR2 SQIVND, per germline (reference sequence). V shed 6 bases and J 5 bases; nucleotides not matched to a gene: 8.

The chain combines TRBV11-2 with TRBJ2-3, with 10 nucleotides matching TRBD2. The CDR3 sequence is 19 residues long. Losses at the gene ends were 3 bases for V and 8 bases for J; bases not matched to a gene: 20. Per the germline V gene, CDR1 is SGHAT and CDR2 is FQNNGV. Here the CDR3 reads CASSLRGLAGASTRRTQYF. The CDR3 region has the DNA TGTGCCAGCAGCTTGAGGGGGCTAGCGGGAGCATCTACACGTCGTACGCAGTATTTT.

This chain connects TRBV21-1 to TRBJ2-6; the DNA was not used to check the table's D call, TRBD2. TRBV21-1 is assigned pseudogene status. The CDR3 sequence is 19 residues long. Written as DNA, the CDR3 is TGTGCCAGCAGCAAAGCCCACCAATTCGGTAAGTCTGGGGCCAACGTCCTGACTTTC. This codes for CASSKAHQFGKSGANVLTF.

The V call is TRBV9, the J call TRBJ2-1, with TRBD2 matching over 9 bases. The CDR3 has 15 amino acids. Germline V gene sequence: CDR1 SGDLS, CDR2 YYNGEE. J gave up 9 bases and V 0 bases, and 7 bases lay outside the gene matches. The CDR3 sequence: CASSVAGTSLSEQFF. In DNA form, the CDR3 reads TGTGCCAGCAGCGTAGCCGGGACTAGCCTCAGTGAGCAGTTCTTC.

The rearrangement links TRBV5-1 to TRBJ2-5, with 7 bases lining up with TRBD2. The V and J ends lost 0 bases and 4 bases, in that order; junction bases with no gene match: 3. Germline CDR1 SGHRS, CDR2 YFSETQ. The CDR3 is 14 amino acids. Here the CDR3 reads CASSLGVAGETQYF. The CDR3 DNA follows: TGCGCCAGCAGCTTGGGGGTAGCGGGAGAGACCCAGTACTTC.